The present entry profiles one T cell receptor (beta chain) with its context. Its antigen is undetermined. The junction had 16 bases not matched to a gene; V was cut back by 2 bases and J by 4 bases. The CDR3 runs to 19 residues. CDR1 is LGHDT and CDR2 is YNNKEL in the germline V gene (reference sequence). TCRdb's table, derived via immunoSEQ multiplex PCR, lists solely in-frame clones and lacks some. The sample includes about 120,000 clones, about nine tenths of them seen just once. This entry comes from a study of T cell responses to AZD1222 COVID-19 vaccine. Overall study results and limits: Baseline testing showed seropositivity in only a handful of AZD1222 recipients. Spike-wide coverage was observed for vaccine-associated CD4 TCRs, with dominant responses at 160-218 and 743-854. The sample set comprised mostly white British donors with more females, and clonal diversity was possibly underestimated.

Samples with a second dose at about 4 or about 12 weeks were pooled together. This TCR was sampled from an adult who received the AZD1222 COVID-19 vaccine. Specimen: peripheral blood, collected 28 days after the second AZD1222 dose. This chain uses TRBV3-1 (or the pseudogene TRBV3-2) with TRBJ1-2, with 10 bases aligning to TRBD1. Here the CDR3 DNA reads TGTGCCAGCAGCCAAAGACGCAGGACAGGGGGGGGACCCAGCTATGGCTACACCTTC. It yields the protein CASSQRRRTGGGPSYGYTF.